The rows below give T cell receptor beta chains drawn from one sample of a study of identical twins. TCRdb redid the calling of the 5' RACE reads with MiXCR, one entry per CDR3 protein. Of 300,000 to 350,000 distinct CDR3 sequences detected, around 12% appear once; the ten largest clones hold about 7%. The sample was also linked to a second study, of yellow fever vaccine responses in identical twins.

The source material was CD8+ T cells sorted from blood. All receptors derive from a woman younger than 35 in good health. CDR3s include the opening cysteine and the closing phenylalanine or tryptophan. The D gene is left open where the match is weak. Clone size is shown for a subset of rows, as once, few, many or a class of expanded clone.

CDR3aa: CSARRPRDGYTF; CDR3nt: TGCAGTGCTAGAAGGCCCAGGGATGGCTACACCTTC; j_gene: TRBJ1-2; d_gene: .; v_gene: TRBV20-1; abundance: few; len: 12
CDR3aa: CASSPTDLRETQYF; CDR3nt: TGTGCCAGCAGCCCCACGGACCTGCGGGAGACCCAGTACTTC; j_gene: TRBJ2-5; d_gene: .; v_gene: TRBV9; abundance: few; len: 14
CDR3aa: CASSRDRDSGNTIYF; CDR3nt: TGTGCCAGCAGCCGCGACAGGGACTCTGGAAACACCATATATTTT; j_gene: TRBJ1-3; d_gene: TRBD1; v_gene: TRBV7-9; abundance: .; len: 15
CDR3aa: CASSEAPGQEETQYF; CDR3nt: TGTGCCAGCAGTGAAGCCCCGGGACAAGAAGAGACCCAGTACTTC; j_gene: TRBJ2-5; d_gene: .; v_gene: TRBV2; abundance: .; len: 15
CDR3aa: CSARQGYYQPQHF; CDR3nt: TGCAGTGCTAGACAGGGGTACTATCAGCCCCAGCATTTT; j_gene: TRBJ1-5; d_gene: .; v_gene: TRBV20-1; abundance: few; len: 13
CDR3aa: CASSQVRTGGTGANVLTF; CDR3nt: TGTGCCAGCAGCCAAGTCCGGACAGGGGGAACTGGGGCCAACGTCCTGACTTTC; j_gene: TRBJ2-6; d_gene: TRBD1; v_gene: TRBV3-1; abundance: few; len: 18
CDR3aa: CASSQGDRVGTEAFF; CDR3nt: TGCGCCAGCAGCCAAGGGGACAGGGTAGGCACTGAAGCTTTCTTT; j_gene: TRBJ1-1; d_gene: TRBD1; v_gene: TRBV4-1; abundance: many; len: 15
CDR3aa: CASSDSERGDYNEQFF; CDR3nt: TGTGCCAGCAGTGACTCTGAGCGGGGGGATTACAATGAGCAGTTCTTC; j_gene: TRBJ2-1; d_gene: TRBD2; v_gene: TRBV6-4; abundance: few; len: 16
CDR3aa: CASSARETQYF; CDR3nt: TGTGCCAGCAGCGCCCGGGAGACCCAGTACTTC; j_gene: TRBJ2-5; d_gene: .; v_gene: TRBV11-2; abundance: .; len: 11
CDR3aa: CASSLVHVGNEQFF; CDR3nt: TGTGCCAGCAGCTTAGTCCACGTAGGTAATGAGCAGTTCTTC; j_gene: TRBJ2-1; d_gene: .; v_gene: TRBV11-2; abundance: few; len: 14
CDR3aa: CATQIGQTGELFF; CDR3nt: TGTGCCACCCAGATAGGGCAGACCGGGGAGCTGTTTTTT; j_gene: TRBJ2-2; d_gene: .; v_gene: TRBV24-1; abundance: few; len: 13
CDR3aa: CASSPEAGYNEQFF; CDR3nt: TGCGCCAGCAGCCCCGAGGCAGGTTACAATGAGCAGTTCTTC; j_gene: TRBJ2-1; d_gene: .; v_gene: TRBV4-1; abundance: .; len: 14
CDR3aa: CASSGGPGPPWELFF; CDR3nt: TGTGCCAGCAGCGGGGGACCGGGACCACCCTGGGAGCTGTTTTTT; j_gene: TRBJ2-2; d_gene: .; v_gene: TRBV3-1; abundance: many; len: 15
CDR3aa: CATASEAGLAGVDEQFF; CDR3nt: TGTGCCACCGCCTCGGAGGCGGGACTAGCGGGAGTCGATGAGCAGTTCTTC; j_gene: TRBJ2-1; d_gene: TRBD2; v_gene: TRBV24-1; abundance: .; len: 17
CDR3aa: CASSFGGTGWQYF; CDR3nt: TGTGCCAGCAGTTTCGGTGGGACAGGGTGGCAGTACTTC; j_gene: TRBJ2-7; d_gene: TRBD1; v_gene: TRBV12-3/TRBV12-4; abundance: few; len: 13
CDR3aa: CASSQDLSGSRTDTQYF; CDR3nt: TGTGCCAGCAGCCAAGATCTAAGCGGGTCCCGCACAGATACGCAGTATTTT; j_gene: TRBJ2-3; d_gene: .; v_gene: TRBV14; abundance: .; len: 17
CDR3aa: CASSGPRGYGTEAFF; CDR3nt: TGTGCCAGCAGTGGCCCCAGGGGGTACGGCACTGAAGCTTTCTTT; j_gene: TRBJ1-1; d_gene: TRBD1; v_gene: TRBV28; abundance: .; len: 15
CDR3aa: CASSAAGGPTDTQYF; CDR3nt: TGTGCCAGCAGTGCCGCGGGGGGCCCCACAGATACGCAGTATTTT; j_gene: TRBJ2-3; d_gene: TRBD2; v_gene: TRBV6-4; abundance: few; len: 15
CDR3aa: CASSQDGGHTGELFF; CDR3nt: TGCGCCAGCAGCCAAGATGGGGGGCATACCGGGGAGCTGTTTTTT; j_gene: TRBJ2-2; d_gene: .; v_gene: TRBV4-1; abundance: .; len: 15
CDR3aa: CASGGEDEKLFF; CDR3nt: TGTGCCAGCGGGGGGGAGGATGAAAAACTGTTTTTT; j_gene: TRBJ1-4; d_gene: .; v_gene: TRBV7-9; abundance: .; len: 12
CDR3aa: CASSDSSSGNTDTQYF; CDR3nt: TGTGCCAGCAGTGACTCTTCTAGCGGGAACACAGATACGCAGTATTTT; j_gene: TRBJ2-3; d_gene: TRBD2; v_gene: TRBV6-4; abundance: .; len: 16
CDR3aa: CATSDLGEQFF; CDR3nt: TGTGCCACCAGTGATTTGGGTGAGCAGTTCTTC; j_gene: TRBJ2-1; d_gene: .; v_gene: TRBV24-1; abundance: .; len: 11
CDR3aa: CASSQVRGQGTTGELFF; CDR3nt: TGCGCCAGCAGCCAAGTTCGGGGTCAGGGGACGACCGGGGAGCTGTTTTTT; j_gene: TRBJ2-2; d_gene: .; v_gene: TRBV4-1; abundance: many; len: 17
CDR3aa: CSARDPLAGADNEQFF; CDR3nt: TGCAGTGCTAGAGATCCACTAGCGGGAGCTGACAATGAGCAGTTCTTC; j_gene: TRBJ2-1; d_gene: TRBD2; v_gene: TRBV20-1; abundance: few; len: 16
CDR3aa: CASSYISGGVGELFF; CDR3nt: TGTGCCAGCAGTTACATTAGCGGGGGGGTCGGGGAGCTGTTTTTT; j_gene: TRBJ2-2; d_gene: TRBD2; v_gene: TRBV6-5; abundance: .; len: 15
CDR3aa: CASSQDGTEAFF; CDR3nt: TGTGCCAGCAGCCAAGATGGGACAGAAGCTTTCTTT; j_gene: TRBJ1-1; d_gene: .; v_gene: TRBV3-1; abundance: many; len: 12
CDR3aa: CASTRTGDNTEAFF; CDR3nt: TGTGCCAGCACTCGGACAGGGGATAACACTGAAGCTTTCTTT; j_gene: TRBJ1-1; d_gene: TRBD1; v_gene: TRBV25-1; abundance: .; len: 14
CDR3aa: CASEGTANTEAFF; CDR3nt: TGTGCCAGCGAGGGGACAGCGAACACTGAAGCTTTCTTT; j_gene: TRBJ1-1; d_gene: TRBD1; v_gene: TRBV25-1; abundance: few; len: 13
CDR3aa: CSVDWGQGAGELFF; CDR3nt: TGCAGCGTTGATTGGGGACAGGGGGCCGGGGAGCTGTTTTTT; j_gene: TRBJ2-2; d_gene: TRBD1; v_gene: TRBV29-1; abundance: few; len: 14
CDR3aa: CASSQIGTGDNTGELFF; CDR3nt: TGCGCCAGCAGCCAGATTGGGACAGGCGATAACACCGGGGAGCTGTTTTTT; j_gene: TRBJ2-2; d_gene: TRBD1; v_gene: TRBV4-1; abundance: .; len: 17
CDR3aa: CSVESGGAEYGYTF; CDR3nt: TGCAGCGTTGAAAGCGGTGGGGCGGAGTATGGCTACACCTTC; j_gene: TRBJ1-2; d_gene: .; v_gene: TRBV29-1; abundance: .; len: 14
CDR3aa: CASSQRLAVFGDEQFF; CDR3nt: TGCGCCAGCAGCCAACGGCTAGCGGTCTTTGGGGATGAGCAGTTCTTC; j_gene: TRBJ2-1; d_gene: TRBD2; v_gene: TRBV4-1; abundance: many; len: 16
CDR3aa: CSAGEETQYF; CDR3nt: TGCAGTGCTGGGGAAGAGACCCAGTACTTC; j_gene: TRBJ2-5; d_gene: .; v_gene: TRBV20-1; abundance: .; len: 10
CDR3aa: CASSFGGLTDTQYF; CDR3nt: TGTGCCAGCAGCTTCGGCGGGTTAACAGATACGCAGTATTTT; j_gene: TRBJ2-3; d_gene: .; v_gene: TRBV7-7; abundance: many; len: 14
CDR3aa: CASSTAGAGQETQYF; CDR3nt: TGTGCCAGCAGCACCGCCGGAGCGGGTCAAGAGACCCAGTACTTC; j_gene: TRBJ2-5; d_gene: .; v_gene: TRBV11-2; abundance: .; len: 15
CDR3aa: CSASSSGPYNEQFF; CDR3nt: TGCAGTGCTAGCTCTAGCGGGCCGTACAATGAGCAGTTCTTC; j_gene: TRBJ2-1; d_gene: TRBD2; v_gene: TRBV20-1; abundance: .; len: 14
CDR3aa: CATSDLDSNQPQHF; CDR3nt: TGTGCCACCAGTGATCTCGATAGCAATCAGCCCCAGCATTTT; j_gene: TRBJ1-5; d_gene: .; v_gene: TRBV24-1; abundance: few; len: 14
CDR3aa: CASSVSGTPYEQYF; CDR3nt: TGTGCCAGCAGCGTAAGCGGGACTCCCTACGAGCAGTACTTC; j_gene: TRBJ2-7; d_gene: TRBD2; v_gene: TRBV9; abundance: few; len: 14
CDR3aa: CASFPRLSIQETQYF; CDR3nt: TGCGCCAGCTTCCCCAGGCTAAGCATACAAGAGACCCAGTACTTC; j_gene: TRBJ2-5; d_gene: .; v_gene: TRBV5-1; abundance: .; len: 15
CDR3aa: CASSQRYTGELFF; CDR3nt: TGTGCCAGCAGCCAACGGTACACCGGGGAGCTGTTTTTT; j_gene: TRBJ2-2; d_gene: .; v_gene: TRBV14; abundance: .; len: 13